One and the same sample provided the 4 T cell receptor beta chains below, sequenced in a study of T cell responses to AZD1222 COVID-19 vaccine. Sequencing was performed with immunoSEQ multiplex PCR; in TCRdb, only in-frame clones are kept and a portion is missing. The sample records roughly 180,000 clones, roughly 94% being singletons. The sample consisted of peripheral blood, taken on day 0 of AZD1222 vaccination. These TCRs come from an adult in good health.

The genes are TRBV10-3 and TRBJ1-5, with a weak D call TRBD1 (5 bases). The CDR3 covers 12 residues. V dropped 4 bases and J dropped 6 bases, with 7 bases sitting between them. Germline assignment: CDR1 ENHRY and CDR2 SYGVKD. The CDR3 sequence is CAISGTSQPQHF. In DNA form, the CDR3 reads TGTGCCATCAGTGGGACATCTCAGCCCCAGCATTTT.

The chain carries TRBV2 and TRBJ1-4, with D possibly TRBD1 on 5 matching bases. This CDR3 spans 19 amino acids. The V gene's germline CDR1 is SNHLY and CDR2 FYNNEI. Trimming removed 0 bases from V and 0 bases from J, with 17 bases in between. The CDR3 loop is CASSEAYDWGFATNEKLFF. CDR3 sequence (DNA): TGTGCCAGCAGTGAAGCCTACGACTGGGGGTTTGCAACTAATGAAAAACTGTTTTTT.

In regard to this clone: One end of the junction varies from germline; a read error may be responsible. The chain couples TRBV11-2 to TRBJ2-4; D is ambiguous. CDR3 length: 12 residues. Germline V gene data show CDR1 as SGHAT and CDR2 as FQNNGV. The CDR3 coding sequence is TGTGCCAGCAGCCTAGACGAAAACATTCAGTACTTC. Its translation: CASSLDENIQYF.

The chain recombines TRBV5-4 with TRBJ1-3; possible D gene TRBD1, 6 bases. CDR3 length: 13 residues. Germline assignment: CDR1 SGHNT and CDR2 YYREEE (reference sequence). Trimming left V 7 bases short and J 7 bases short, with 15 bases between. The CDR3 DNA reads TGTGCCAGCGGGAGGCAGGGGTACAACACCATATATTTT. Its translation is CASGRQGYNTIYF.